This entry is about one T cell receptor (beta chain). Antigen: not known. The data derive from a study of cytomegalovirus exposure and HLA in healthy donors. Study summary: In an earlier analysis, almost 120 million unique TCR beta sequences were found from about 180 million T cells. Points from the study as a whole: Several of the most significant clusters were apparently associated with common viral pathogens in a later analysis.

Germline V gene lookup returns CDR1 MDHEN and CDR2 SYDVKM. This CDR3 contains 19 residues. V was clipped by 4 bases and J by 0 bases, with 22 bases between them. With 60 Vbeta and 13 Jbeta primers, the PCR was carried out. The protocol was immunoSEQ multiplex PCR, while the TCRdb copy is restricted to in-frame clones and leaves out a portion. The sample contains around 180,000 clones, around 84% of which appear only once. The material sequenced was PBMCs. The chain uses TRBV28 and TRBJ1-5; perhaps TRBD1 as D (5 bases). The sequence came from a woman aged 18-30 years in good health and CMV-seronegative. The CDR3 DNA reads as TGTGCCAGCAGTTCCCGGGGGTCTGCACGAGGTTATAGCAATCAGCCCCAGCATTTT. Its translation is CASSSRGSARGYSNQPQHF. The entire variable domain, with the rest obtained from reference TRBV28 and TRBJ1-5, is as follows: DVKVTQSSRYLVKRTGEKVFLECVQDMDHENMFWYRQDPGLGLRLIYFSYDVKMKEKGDIPEGYSVSREKKERFSLILESASTNQTSMYLCASSSRGSARGYSNQPQHFGDGTRLSIL.